This TCR beta chain was captured in a study of regulatory T cells in long-lasting Graves disease. The time point here: newly diagnosed GD, antithyroid drugs for less than 3 months. Making the TCR library involved RNA that had been extracted from PBMCs. Combining iRepertoire HTBI primers with Arm-PCR of CDR3 regions, the authors built TCR beta libraries. One entry per CDR3 protein, called by TCRdb with MiXCR from the multiplex PCR reads. The sample shows approximately 560,000 distinct CDR3 sequences, 15% to 20% of them seen only once. Germline V gene data show CDR1 as DFQATT and CDR2 as SNEGSKA (reference sequence). This CDR3 is built from 17 residues. With 3 bases clipped from V and 7 bases from J, the junction kept 15 bases outside the gene matches. These sequences were also reported in another study, on T cells in Graves' hyperthyroidism and ophthalmopathy.

The clonotype comes from a man younger than 35 with Graves disease. V usage is TRBV20-1 and J usage is TRBJ1-5; TRBD1 agrees at 10 bases. The specimen was peripheral blood mononuclear cells (PBMCs), collected at new diagnosis, from a patient treated with antithyroid drugs. CDR3 coding DNA: TGCAGTGCTAGTGCCGGGGACAGGGGTCCGGTCAGCCAGCCCCAGCATTTT. Translating gives CSASAGDRGPVSQPQHF.